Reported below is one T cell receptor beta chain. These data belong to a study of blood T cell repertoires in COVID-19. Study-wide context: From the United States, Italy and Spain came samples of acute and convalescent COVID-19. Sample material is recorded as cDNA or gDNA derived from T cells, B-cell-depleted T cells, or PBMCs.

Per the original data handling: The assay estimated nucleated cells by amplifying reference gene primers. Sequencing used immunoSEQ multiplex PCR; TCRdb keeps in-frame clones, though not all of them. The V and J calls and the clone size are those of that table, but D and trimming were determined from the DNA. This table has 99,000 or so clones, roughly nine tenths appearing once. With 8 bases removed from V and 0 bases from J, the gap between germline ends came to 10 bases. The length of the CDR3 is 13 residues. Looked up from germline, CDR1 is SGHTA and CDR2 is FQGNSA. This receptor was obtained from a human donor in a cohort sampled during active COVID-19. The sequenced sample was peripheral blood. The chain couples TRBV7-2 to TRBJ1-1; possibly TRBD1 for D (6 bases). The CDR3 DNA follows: TGTGCCAGCCAGGGACACCTGAACACTGAAGCTTTCTTT. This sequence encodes CASQGHLNTEAFF. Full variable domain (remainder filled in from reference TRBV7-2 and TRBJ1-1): GAGVSQSPSNKVTEKGKDVELRCDPISGHTALYWYRQSLGQGLEFLIYFQGNSAPDKSGLPSDRFSAERTGGSVSTLTIQRTQQEDSAVYLCASQGHLNTEAFFGQGTRLTVV.